This section outlines one T cell receptor (beta chain) sequence together with its context. The antigen it binds to is not known. Base qualities are not at hand, and no much larger clone is one base apart. The sample is drawn from a study of blood T cell repertoires in COVID-19 (dated by TCRdb to 2020 to 2021). Regarding the study in general: Samples covering the acute and convalescent phases of COVID-19 were provided by collaborators in the United States, Italy and Spain. The prospective study material was composed of cDNA or gDNA derived from T cells, B-cell-depleted T cells, or PBMCs. The dataset comprised deeply sampled blood TCRbeta repertoires from subjects exposed to, actively infected with, or recovered from COVID-19. The repertoires were released in a freely available public database intended as a resource for research on the immune response to SARS-CoV-2. The samples were drawn from the first 160 participants of the ongoing ImmuneRACE study and from over a thousand subjects provided by 6 global collaborators. Sample metadata almost always included a de-identified subject ID, COVID-19 status, age in years and sex. Where available, HLA class I and class II types were taken from metadata supplied by the sample provider and were not determined by assay-based typing. Broader findings and caveats from the paper: How much clinical and demographic metadata was included differed by source and by participant, and the metadata was provided uncurated.

TCRbeta CDR3 regions were amplified from genomic DNA by means of the immunoSEQ Assay, a bias-controlled multiplex PCR. Processing in the source paper ran as follows. The number of nucleated cells in each sample was estimated from the amplification of reference gene primers within the assay. To quantify the absolute abundance of each unique TCRbeta CDR3 rearrangement, sequence reads were collapsed and filtered. For each sample, productive Simpson clonality was calculated as the square root of Simpson's diversity index across productive rearrangements. Sourced from immuneACCESS, this table was stored by TCRdb with only in-frame sequences that have V and J called. A share of the clones is absent; for the studies checked, an unresolved V gene accounts for under half, and the remainder has no known explanation. The V and J calls and the clone size are those of that table, but D and trimming were determined from the DNA. The sample table records over 450,000 clones; 85% to 90% of these occur just once. The top ten clonotypes cover roughly 8% of the sample.

V is trimmed back by 5 bases and J by 4 bases, and the junction contains 12 bases that no gene match accounts for. According to the germline V gene (reference sequence), CDR1 reads MNHNY and CDR2 reads SVGAGI. Including cysteine and phenylalanine, the CDR3 has 18 amino acids. Here the CDR3 DNA is all that survives: 54 bases in frame from base 1. In Seattle, one collaborating source enrolled patients while the infection was active and tracked those patients longitudinally over the course of disease. Whole blood was collected in K2EDTA tubes by collaborating institutions according to the institutions' own protocols. For TCRbeta analysis, collaborators shipped samples in one of three forms: frozen whole blood, isolated PBMCs, or DNA extracted from either of those sample types.

The source of this sequence is a woman aged 45-59 years with COVID-19, enrolled during active disease. The chain is assembled from TRBV6-6 and TRBJ2-1, with TRBD2 matching 12 junction bases. Specimen: peripheral blood. The DNA reads TGTGCCAGCAGTCTCACCACCCCCGGGACTAGCGGGTACAATGAGCAGTTCTTC. Translated, this gives CASSLTTPGTSGYNEQFF.